This T cell receptor (beta chain) derives from a study of beta chain features in type 1 diabetes. Study-wide results and limits: Patients with type 1 diabetes carried fewer insertions and had more deletions at their VDJ junctions.

Purity exceeded 95% in all sorted populations. Notes on this clone: Antigen: not known.

Investigators reverse transcribed all isolated RNA, so they sequenced expressed TCRB transcripts. Clones were sequenced by immunoSEQ multiplex PCR, and TCRdb holds only the in-frame ones, with some missing. This sample carries around 500,000 clones, about an eighth of them seen once, and the ten largest clones take approximately 0.045%. This CDR3 has 12 amino acids. The J segment lost 5 bases and the V segment lost 3 bases, leaving 0 bases of the junction unmatched. Germline CDR1 and CDR2: SGHAT and FQNNGV. The rearrangement links TRBV11-2 to TRBJ2-5, with 7 nucleotides matching TRBD2. The source is a woman in her late teens or twenties in good health. The sample taken for sequencing was naive CD4+ T cells from blood. The DNA for the CDR3 is TGTGCCAGCAGCTTGACTAGCGAGACCCAGTACTTC. Translation gives CASSLTSETQYF.